These T cell receptor beta chains were read from a single sample in a study of T cell changes during pregnancy in multiple sclerosis. Here immunoSEQ multiplex PCR was the method, and the copy in TCRdb shows in-frame clones only, minus some. Of fewer than 30,000 clones in the sample, almost 90% were seen once. The material was CD8+ T cells from peripheral blood mononuclear cells, obtained in the second trimester of pregnancy. These receptors originate from a female donor with multiple sclerosis, enrolled in a pregnancy study. The CDR3 runs from the conserved cysteine through the conserved F or W. D genes are given only for firm matches. Size is omitted from some rows. Given values are once, few, many or a class for expanded clones.

V,D,size,J,DNA,CDR3
TRBV29-1,-,-,TRBJ1-2,TGCAGCGTTGCGGGCGGGGGGCTGGTCTATGGCTACACCTTC,CSVAGGGLVYGYTF
TRBV6-6,-,-,TRBJ2-7,TGTGCCAGCAGTTCCCGGACAGGGAGGGTCGAGCAGTACTTC,CASSSRTGRVEQYF
TRBV7-9,-,-,TRBJ2-1,TGTGCCAGCAGGAGGAGTGACACGGACTACGATGAGCAGTTCTTC,CASRRSDTDYDEQFF
TRBV5-6,TRBD1,-,TRBJ2-7,TGTGCCAGCCGGGAGACAGGGGAGAACTACGAGCAGTACTTC,CASRETGENYEQYF
TRBV5-5,-,few,TRBJ1-2,TGTGCCAGCAGCTTGGGGAGGGGAGGTTGGGGCTATGGCTACACCTTC,CASSLGRGGWGYGYTF
TRBV27,-,few,TRBJ1-4,TGTGCCAGCAGAACAAATGAAAAACTGTTTTTT,CASRTNEKLFF
TRBV9,-,once,TRBJ1-6,TGTGCCAGCAGCCTACGGCAGGGAGGTGGTTCACCCCTCCACTTT,CASSLRQGGGSPLHF
TRBV28,TRBD1,-,TRBJ1-5,TGTGCCAGCAGTTTATGGACAGGGGGCTGTAGCAATCAGCCCCAGCATTTT,CASSLWTGGCSNQPQHF
TRBV10-1,-,-,TRBJ1-1,TGCGCCAGCAGTGATGAGGGCACTGAAGCTTTCTTT,CASSDEGTEAFF
TRBV6-6,-,-,TRBJ2-3,TGTGCCAGCACCTTGGGGGCGCTTAGGACAGATACGCAGTATTTT,CASTLGALRTDTQYF
TRBV6-1,-,once,TRBJ1-1,TGTGCCAGCAGTGAAGCCGGGGAAACTGAAGCTTTCTTT,CASSEAGETEAFF
TRBV18,TRBD1,-,TRBJ1-2,TGTGCCAGCTCACCAAGGACAGGAAACTATGGCTACACCTTC,CASSPRTGNYGYTF
TRBV27,TRBD2,-,TRBJ2-7,TGTGCCAGCACCCTATTCGGCGGGGGTGGGTACGAGCAGTACTTC,CASTLFGGGGYEQYF
TRBV5-6,-,-,TRBJ1-2,TGTGCCAGCACCAAGGCGGGGGAACACGGCTACACCTTC,CASTKAGEHGYTF
TRBV11-2,-,-,TRBJ2-7,TGTGCCAGCAGCTTAGATCGGTCCTACGAGCAGTACTTC,CASSLDRSYEQYF
TRBV6-1,TRBD1,few,TRBJ1-1,TGTGCCAGCAGCTCCTCAGGGGGGAGGGAAGCTTTCTTT,CASSSSGGREAFF